The sequence of this TCR beta chain was determined in a study of blood T cell repertoires in COVID-19. Background on the study: Acute-phase and convalescent COVID-19 samples originated in the United States, Italy and Spain. Sources were T cells, B-cell-depleted T cells, or PBMCs; the material itself was cDNA or gDNA.

Authors' data handling: Reference gene primer amplification yielded estimated nucleated cell counts. Assay used: immunoSEQ multiplex PCR; TCRdb lists only in-frame clones, some missing. The V and J calls and clone size come from that table; D and trimming were worked out from the DNA. The sample contains around 100,000 clones, roughly nine tenths of which appear only once. This clone occurred once. The CDR3 has 15 residues. Germline values: CDR1 SGDLS, CDR2 YYNGEE. V was cut by 0 bases and J by 1 base, with 10 bases left in between. The J gene is TRBJ2-5, the V gene TRBV9; tentatively, D is TRBD1 (7 bases). The source is a human donor with active COVID-19. The donor label of this sample is uncertain. The material sequenced was peripheral blood. CDR3 sequence reads: CASSVAQGGQETQYF. Written as DNA, the CDR3 is TGTGCCAGCAGCGTAGCTCAGGGGGGCCAAGAGACCCAGTACTTC.